What follows are 11 T cell receptor beta chains derived from one specimen sequenced in a study of CXCR3-negative and CXCR3-positive naive CD8 T cells. Antigens for these TCRs are unknown. The libraries of TRB cDNA were prepared using 5' RACE with UMI labels. Following a re-call of the 5' RACE reads, TCRdb has one entry per CDR3 protein and lacks DNA. The repertoire table contains 6,000 or so distinct CDR3 sequences. Whole-study findings and limits: Hydrophobicity of TRB CDR3s was greater in CXCR3-positive naive cells than in CXCR3-negative naive cells.

The sample comprised naive CXCR3+ CD8+ T cells from blood. Sample subset: CD45RO-CCR7+CD27+CD95- naive CD8+ T cells expressing CXCR3 (TNR3+). The receptors originated from a human donor in good health. Some clones in this sample may be carry-over from other donors' samples.

The chain carries TRBV10-3 and TRBJ1-6. The germline gives CDR1 ENHRY, CDR2 SYGVKD. CDR3 length: 14 amino acids. This chain's CDR3 is CAISGYGRDSPLHF.

By frequency, this clonotype is medium-sized (0.01 to 0.1%). The chain employs TRBV20-1 and TRBJ1-1. Per the germline V gene, CDR1 is DFQATT and CDR2 is SNEGSKA (reference sequence). The CDR3 extends over 13 amino acids. The CDR3 loop is CSARDPMNTEAFF.

The gene calls are TRBV20-1 and TRBJ1-3; TCRdb lists TRBD1, though no DNA is available to test this call. The length of the CDR3 is 12 residues. Per the germline V gene, CDR1 is DFQATT and CDR2 is SNEGSKA (reference sequence). The chain's CDR3 is CSAGDSQNTIYF.

The CDR3 loop reads CASSPEGELETQYF. The V and J genes are TRBV7-6 and TRBJ2-5; TCRdb designates TRBD1, a call that cannot be tested without DNA. CDR1 and CDR2 (germline): SGHVS, FNYEAQ. This CDR3 has 14 residues. The full variable domain, its missing parts supplied by reference TRBV7-6 and TRBJ2-5, is GAGVSQSPRYKVTKRGQDVALRCDPISGHVSLYWYRQALGQGPEFLTYFNYEAQQDKSGLPNDRFSAERPEGSISTLTIQRTEQRDSAMYRCASSPEGELETQYFGPGTRLLVL.

V is TRBV6-2 or TRBV6-3 and J is TRBJ2-3; TCRdb picks TRBD2, but there is no DNA to check that call. Germline CDR1 is MNHEY and CDR2 is SVGEGT. The CDR3 has 15 residues. CDR3 sequence: CASSHGLAGVDTQYF.

This clonotype is deemed medium-sized by its frequency. J is TRBJ2-7 and V is TRBV20-1; without DNA, the TCRdb call of TRBD1 cannot be checked. Per germline, CDR1 DFQATT and CDR2 SNEGSKA (reference sequence). The CDR3 loop spans 14 amino acids. The CDR3: CSARVSGQGGEQYF.

According to its frequency, this clonotype is medium-sized. The CDR3 protein is CSAPIGGNTIYF. The rearrangement links TRBV29-1 to TRBJ1-3. The CDR3 has 12 residues. The germline V gene has CDR1 SQVTM and CDR2 ANQGSEA.

V usage is TRBV27 and J usage is TRBJ1-1; checking the TCRdb D call of TRBD1 is not possible without DNA. Germline lookup yields CDR1 MNHEY and CDR2 SMNVEV (reference sequence). This CDR3 region has 14 residues. The chain's CDR3 is CASSYGQGTKEAFF.

The chain joins TRBV12-3 or TRBV12-4 to TRBJ1-5; TCRdb reports TRBD1, a call that lacks DNA to check it against. This CDR3 has 14 residues. This CDR3 is CASSPPVRSQPQHF.

This clonotype is called medium-sized based on its frequency. J is TRBJ2-2 and V is TRBV7-9; there is no DNA to check the TCRdb D call of TRBD2. CDR1 is SEHNR and CDR2 is FQNEAQ in the germline V gene (reference sequence). The CDR3 contains 17 residues. This CDR3 is CASSFPLAGANTGELFF.

Considering frequency, this clonotype is medium-sized. The chain links TRBV12-3 or TRBV12-4 to TRBJ2-5; TCRdb names TRBD2, which stays unverified in the absence of DNA. This CDR3 spans 17 amino acids. The chain's CDR3 is CASSLPGLAVVQETQYF.